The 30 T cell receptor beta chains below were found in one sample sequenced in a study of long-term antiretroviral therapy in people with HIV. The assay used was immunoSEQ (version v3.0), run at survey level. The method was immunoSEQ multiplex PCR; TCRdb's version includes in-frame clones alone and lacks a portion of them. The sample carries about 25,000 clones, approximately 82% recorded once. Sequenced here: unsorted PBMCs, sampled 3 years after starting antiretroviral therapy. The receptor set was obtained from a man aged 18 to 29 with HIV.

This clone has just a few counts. Written as DNA, the CDR3 is TGCGCCAGCAGCCAAGTTCCGTTTTCTGGAAACACCATATATTTT. Protein product: CASSQVPFSGNTIYF. The chain carries TRBV4-1 and TRBJ1-3; D is unclear. The CDR3 runs 15 residues. Trimming stripped 1 base from V and 1 base from J, with 8 bases between. Germline CDR1 and CDR2: MGHRA and YSYEKL.

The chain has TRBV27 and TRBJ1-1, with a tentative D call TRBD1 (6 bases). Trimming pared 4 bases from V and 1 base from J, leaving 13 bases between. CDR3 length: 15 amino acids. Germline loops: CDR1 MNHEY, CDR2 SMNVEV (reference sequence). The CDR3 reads CASSYSGGANTEAFF. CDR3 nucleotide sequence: TGTGCCAGCAGTTACTCGGGGGGCGCGAACACTGAAGCTTTCTTT.

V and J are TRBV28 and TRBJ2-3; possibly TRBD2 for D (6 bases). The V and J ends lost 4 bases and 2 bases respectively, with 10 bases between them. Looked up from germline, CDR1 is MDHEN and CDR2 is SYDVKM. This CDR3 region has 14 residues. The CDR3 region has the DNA TGTGCCAGCAGTTCGTGGGAGGACACAGATACGCAGTATTTT. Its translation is CASSSWEDTDTQYF.

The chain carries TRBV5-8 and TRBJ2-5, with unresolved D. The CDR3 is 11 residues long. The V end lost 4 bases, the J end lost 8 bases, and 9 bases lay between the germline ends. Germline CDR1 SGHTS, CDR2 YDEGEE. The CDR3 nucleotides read TGTGCCAGCAGCCCGACCACAACCCAGTACTTC. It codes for CASSPTTTQYF.

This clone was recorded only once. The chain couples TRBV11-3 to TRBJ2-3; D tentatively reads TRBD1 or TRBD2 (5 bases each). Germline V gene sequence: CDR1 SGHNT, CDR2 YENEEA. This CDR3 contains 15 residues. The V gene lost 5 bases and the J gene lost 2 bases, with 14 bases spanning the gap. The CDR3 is CASSTGLGDTDTQYF. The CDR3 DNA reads TGTGCCAGCAGCACAGGACTGGGGGACACAGATACGCAGTATTTT.

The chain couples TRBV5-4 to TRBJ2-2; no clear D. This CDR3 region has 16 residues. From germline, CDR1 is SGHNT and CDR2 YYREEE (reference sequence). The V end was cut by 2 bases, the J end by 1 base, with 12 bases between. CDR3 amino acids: CASSFGEAGNTGELFF. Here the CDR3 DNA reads TGTGCCAGCAGCTTCGGTGAGGCAGGGAACACCGGGGAGCTGTTTTTT.

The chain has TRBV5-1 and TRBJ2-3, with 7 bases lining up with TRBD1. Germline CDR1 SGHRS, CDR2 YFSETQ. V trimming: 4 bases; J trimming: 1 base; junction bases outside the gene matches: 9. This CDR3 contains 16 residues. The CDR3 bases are TGCGCCAGCAGCCCGGGACAGTTCAGCGGCACAGATACGCAGTATTTT. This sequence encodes CASSPGQFSGTDTQYF.

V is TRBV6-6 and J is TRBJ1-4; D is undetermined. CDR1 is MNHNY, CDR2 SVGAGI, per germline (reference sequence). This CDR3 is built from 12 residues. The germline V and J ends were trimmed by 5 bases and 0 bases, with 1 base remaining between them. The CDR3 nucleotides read TGTGCCAGCAGTCCAACTAATGAAAAACTGTTTTTT. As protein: CASSPTNEKLFF.

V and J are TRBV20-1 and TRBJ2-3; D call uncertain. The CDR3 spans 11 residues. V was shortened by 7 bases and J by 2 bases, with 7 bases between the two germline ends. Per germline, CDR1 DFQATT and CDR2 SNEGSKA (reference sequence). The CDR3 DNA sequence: TGCAGTGGGCGGCCCACAGATACGCAGTATTTT. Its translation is CSGRPTDTQYF.

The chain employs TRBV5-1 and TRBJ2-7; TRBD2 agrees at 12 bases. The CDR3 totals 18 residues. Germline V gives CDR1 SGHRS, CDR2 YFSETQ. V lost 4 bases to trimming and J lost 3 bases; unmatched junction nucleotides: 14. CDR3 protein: CASSVAASGGVSIYEQYF. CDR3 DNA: TGCGCCAGCAGCGTAGCGGCTAGCGGGGGGGTCTCAATCTACGAGCAGTACTTC.

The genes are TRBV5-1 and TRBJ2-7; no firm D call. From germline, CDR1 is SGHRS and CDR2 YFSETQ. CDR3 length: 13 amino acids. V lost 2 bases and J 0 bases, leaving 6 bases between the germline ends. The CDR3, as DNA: TGCGCCAGCAGCTTACCGAGCTCCTACGAGCAGTACTTC. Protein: CASSLPSSYEQYF.

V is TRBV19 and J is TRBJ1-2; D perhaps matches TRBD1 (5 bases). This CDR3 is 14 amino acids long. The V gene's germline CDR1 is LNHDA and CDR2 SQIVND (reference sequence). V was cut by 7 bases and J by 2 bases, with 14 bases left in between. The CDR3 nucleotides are TGTGCCAGTAACCCGACAGAAGGGAACTATGGCTACACCTTC. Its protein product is CASNPTEGNYGYTF.

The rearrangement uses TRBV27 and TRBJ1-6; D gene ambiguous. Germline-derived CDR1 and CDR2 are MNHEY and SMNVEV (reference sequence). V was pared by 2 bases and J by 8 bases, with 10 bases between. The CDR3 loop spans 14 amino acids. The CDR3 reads CASSLMSRDSPLHF. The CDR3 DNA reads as TGTGCCAGCAGTTTAATGTCGCGAGATTCACCCCTCCACTTT.

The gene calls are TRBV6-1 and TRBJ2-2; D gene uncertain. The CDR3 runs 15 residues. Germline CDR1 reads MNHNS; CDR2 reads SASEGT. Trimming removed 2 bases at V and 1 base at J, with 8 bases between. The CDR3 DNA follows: TGTGCCAGCAGTGAATTTCCCCAGAACACCGGGGAGCTGTTTTTT. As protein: CASSEFPQNTGELFF.

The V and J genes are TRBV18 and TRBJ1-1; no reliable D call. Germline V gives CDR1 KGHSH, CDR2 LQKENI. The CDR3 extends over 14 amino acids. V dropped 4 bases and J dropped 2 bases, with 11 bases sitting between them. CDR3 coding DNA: TGTGCCAGCTCACAAACCGATGGAAACACTGAAGCTTTCTTT. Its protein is CASSQTDGNTEAFF.

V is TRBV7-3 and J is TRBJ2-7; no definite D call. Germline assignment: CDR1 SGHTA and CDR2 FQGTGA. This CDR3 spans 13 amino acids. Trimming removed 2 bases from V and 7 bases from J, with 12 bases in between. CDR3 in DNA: TGTGCCAGCAGCTTAGGACCCACTGTAGAGCAGTACTTC. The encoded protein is CASSLGPTVEQYF.

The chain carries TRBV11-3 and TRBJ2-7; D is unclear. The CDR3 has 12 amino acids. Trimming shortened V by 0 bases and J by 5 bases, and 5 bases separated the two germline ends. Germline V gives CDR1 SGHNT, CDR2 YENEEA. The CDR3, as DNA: TGTGCCAGCAGCTTAGATCAAGACGAGCAGTACGTC. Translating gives CASSLDQDEQYV.

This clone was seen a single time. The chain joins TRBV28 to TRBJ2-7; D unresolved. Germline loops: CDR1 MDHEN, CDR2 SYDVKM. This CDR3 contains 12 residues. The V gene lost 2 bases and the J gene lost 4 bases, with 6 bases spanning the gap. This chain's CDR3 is CASSLRAYEQYF. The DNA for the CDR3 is TGTGCCAGCAGTTTACGGGCTTACGAGCAGTACTTC.

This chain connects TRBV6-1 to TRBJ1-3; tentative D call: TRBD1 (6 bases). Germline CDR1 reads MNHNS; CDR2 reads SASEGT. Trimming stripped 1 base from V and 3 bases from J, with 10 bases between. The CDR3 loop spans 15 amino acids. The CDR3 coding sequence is TGTGCCAGCAGTGAAGGTTGGGGGCTTGGAAACACCATATATTTT. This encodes CASSEGWGLGNTIYF.

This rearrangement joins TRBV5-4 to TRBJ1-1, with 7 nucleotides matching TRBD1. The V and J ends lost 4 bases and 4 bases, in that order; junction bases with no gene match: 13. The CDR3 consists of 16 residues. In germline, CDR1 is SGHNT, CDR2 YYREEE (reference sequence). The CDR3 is CASSADRVRGGTEAFF. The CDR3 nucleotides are TGTGCCAGCAGCGCAGACAGGGTAAGAGGGGGCACTGAAGCTTTCTTT.

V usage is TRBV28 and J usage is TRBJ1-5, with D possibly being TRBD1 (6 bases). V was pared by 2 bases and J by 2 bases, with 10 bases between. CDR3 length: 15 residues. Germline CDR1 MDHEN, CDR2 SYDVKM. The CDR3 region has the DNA TGTGCCAGCAGTTTAAACAGGGCTGGCAATCAGCCCCAGCATTTT. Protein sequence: CASSLNRAGNQPQHF.

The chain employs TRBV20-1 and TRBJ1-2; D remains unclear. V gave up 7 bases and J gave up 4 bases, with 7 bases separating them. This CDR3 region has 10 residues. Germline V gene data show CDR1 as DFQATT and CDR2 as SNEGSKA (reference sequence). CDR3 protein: CSVSPYGYTF. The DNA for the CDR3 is TGCAGTGTATCACCCTATGGCTACACCTTC.

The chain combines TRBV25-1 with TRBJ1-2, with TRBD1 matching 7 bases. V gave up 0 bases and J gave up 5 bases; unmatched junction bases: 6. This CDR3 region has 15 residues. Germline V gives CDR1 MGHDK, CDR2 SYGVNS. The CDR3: CASSEYVTGSYGYTF. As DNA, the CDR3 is TGTGCCAGCAGTGAATATGTGACAGGGAGTTATGGCTACACCTTC.

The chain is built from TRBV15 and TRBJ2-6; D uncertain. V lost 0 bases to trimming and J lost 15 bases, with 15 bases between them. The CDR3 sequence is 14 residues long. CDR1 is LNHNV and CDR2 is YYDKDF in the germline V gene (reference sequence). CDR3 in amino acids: CATSRDFPAEALTF. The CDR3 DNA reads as TGTGCCACCAGCAGAGATTTCCCGGCCGAGGCCCTGACTTTC.

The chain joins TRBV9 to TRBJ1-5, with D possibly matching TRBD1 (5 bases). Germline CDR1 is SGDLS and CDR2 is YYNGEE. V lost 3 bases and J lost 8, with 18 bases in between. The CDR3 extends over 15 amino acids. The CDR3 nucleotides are TGTGCCAGCAGCGCCTCCACCGGGACCCTGGAGCCCCAGCATTTT. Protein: CASSASTGTLEPQHF.

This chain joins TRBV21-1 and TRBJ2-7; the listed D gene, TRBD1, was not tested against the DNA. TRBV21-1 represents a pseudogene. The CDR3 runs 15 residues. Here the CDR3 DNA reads TGTGCCAGCAGCAACCGGGACAGAGTTTCCTACGAGCAGTACTTC. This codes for CASSNRDRVSYEQYF.

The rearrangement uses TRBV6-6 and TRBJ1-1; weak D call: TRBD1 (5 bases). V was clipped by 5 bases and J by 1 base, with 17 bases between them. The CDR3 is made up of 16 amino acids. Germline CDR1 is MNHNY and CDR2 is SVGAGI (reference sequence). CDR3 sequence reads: CASSPPYGRGNTEAFF. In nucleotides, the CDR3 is TGTGCCAGCAGTCCACCCTATGGGAGGGGGAACACTGAAGCTTTCTTT.

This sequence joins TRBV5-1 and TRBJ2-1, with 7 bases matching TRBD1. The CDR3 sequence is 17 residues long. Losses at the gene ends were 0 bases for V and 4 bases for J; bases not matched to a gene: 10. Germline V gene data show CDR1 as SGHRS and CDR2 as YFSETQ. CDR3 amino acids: CASSLVLRGQLYNEQFF. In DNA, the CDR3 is TGCGCCAGCAGCTTGGTGCTCCGGGGACAGTTATACAATGAGCAGTTCTTC.

CDR3 nucleotides: TGTGCCAGCTCACCACCGTTAGGGGGGAGCACAGATACGCAGTATTTT. Protein product: CASSPPLGGSTDTQYF. V gene TRBV18 combines with J gene TRBJ2-3; D possibly uses TRBD1 or TRBD2 (6 bases each). Per germline, CDR1 KGHSH and CDR2 LQKENI. V lost 0 bases to trimming and J lost 0 bases, with 10 bases between them. This CDR3 is built from 16 residues.

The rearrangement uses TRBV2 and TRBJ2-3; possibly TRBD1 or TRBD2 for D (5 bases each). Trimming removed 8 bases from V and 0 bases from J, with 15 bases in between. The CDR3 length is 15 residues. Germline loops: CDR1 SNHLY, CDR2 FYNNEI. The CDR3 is CASGTASPSTDTQYF. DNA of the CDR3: TGTGCCAGCGGGACGGCAAGCCCTAGCACAGATACGCAGTATTTT.